Listed here are 21 T cell receptor beta chains from one sample, sequenced in a study of neurological immune-mediated disorders. Time point noted: longitudinal time-point 1 (baseline). Each CDR3 protein is one row after TCRdb ran MiXCR on the 5' RACE reads. The sample lists some 49,000 distinct CDR3 sequences; approximately 11% were seen once. Material for sequencing was PBMCs. The receptor source for this set is a woman aged 40 to 55 in good health.

This clonotype was detected ten times or more. The chain combines TRBV2 with TRBJ2-4; D is perhaps TRBD1 (6 bases). Germline lookup yields CDR1 SNHLY and CDR2 FYNNEI. V was pared by 6 bases and J by 0 bases, with 12 bases between. The CDR3 has 15 amino acids. The CDR3, as DNA: TGTGCCAGCAGGTTTGACAGGCTAGCCAAAAACATTCAGTACTTC. Translating it yields CASRFDRLAKNIQYF.

This clonotype was observed at least ten times. J is TRBJ2-7 and V is TRBV29-1, with D possibly being TRBD1 (8 bases). Germline loops: CDR1 SQVTM, CDR2 ANQGSEA. The length of the CDR3 is 15 residues. V dropped 0 bases and J dropped 1 base, with 13 bases sitting between them. CDR3 region: CSVEDSQGGSYEQYF. Written as DNA, the CDR3 is TGCAGCGTTGAAGACTCACAGGGGGGGTCCTACGAGCAGTACTTC.

This clonotype appeared many times. The gene calls are TRBV7-9 and TRBJ1-2, with D perhaps matching TRBD1 (5 bases). V lost 0 bases and J 3 bases, leaving 14 bases between the germline ends. Germline V gene sequence: CDR1 SEHNR, CDR2 FQNEAQ (reference sequence). The CDR3 length is 16 residues. The CDR3 sequence: CASSLAGAAGYYGYTF. The CDR3, as DNA: TGTGCCAGCAGCTTAGCAGGGGCGGCGGGTTACTATGGCTACACCTTC.

This clonotype was counted many times. The chain recombines TRBV3-1 with TRBJ1-1, with 7 bases identical to TRBD1. The germline V gene encodes CDR1 LGHDT and CDR2 YNNKEL (reference sequence). This CDR3 contains 14 residues. The V and J ends lost 0 bases and 6 bases, in that order; junction bases with no gene match: 4. The CDR3, as DNA: TGTGCCAGCAGCCAAGACGGGACAGTCTCTGAAGCTTTCTTT. It encodes CASSQDGTVSEAFF.

This clonotype occurred many times. The V call is TRBV5-1, the J call TRBJ2-1; 7 positions agree with TRBD1. CDR1 is SGHRS, CDR2 YFSETQ, per germline. This CDR3 is 15 amino acids long. After removal of 3 bases from V and 0 bases from J, the junction contained 3 bases not matched to a gene. CDR3 DNA: TGCGCCAGCAGCTCGTGGGACAGCTCCTACAATGAGCAGTTCTTC. It is translated as CASSSWDSSYNEQFF. Filled out from reference TRBV5-1 and TRBJ2-1, the complete variable domain reads KAGVTQTPRYLIKTRGQQVTLSCSPISGHRSVSWYQQTPGQGLQFLFEYFSETQRNKGNFPGRFSGRQFSNSRSEMNVSTLELGDSALYLCASSSWDSSYNEQFFGPGTRLTVL.

At least ten counts were recorded for this clonotype. The chain couples TRBV18 to TRBJ2-7; tentatively, D is TRBD2 (5 bases). The CDR3 loop spans 16 amino acids. CDR1 and CDR2 (germline): KGHSH, LQKENI. The ends were cut back, 0 bases at V and 8 bases at J, with 20 bases in the middle. CDR3 protein: CASSPPKRLEVGKQYF. CDR3 nucleotide sequence: TGTGCCAGCTCACCACCTAAGAGACTGGAAGTCGGGAAGCAGTACTTC.

This clonotype has ten or more counts. The chain carries TRBV5-1 and TRBJ2-7, with 8 nucleotides matching TRBD1. Unmatched junction bases numbered 6, after V lost 1 base and J lost 3 bases. The CDR3 is 15 residues long. Per the germline V gene, CDR1 is SGHRS and CDR2 is YFSETQ. In DNA form, the CDR3 reads TGCGCCAGCAGCTTGTCGACAGGGGAGGTCTACGAGCAGTACTTC. It yields the protein CASSLSTGEVYEQYF.

This clonotype occurred a few times. The V call is TRBV7-2, the J call TRBJ2-2; the D is unclear. The CDR3 loop spans 14 amino acids. Trimming cost V 6 bases and J 1 base, with 9 bases left between them. Looked up from germline, CDR1 is SGHTA and CDR2 is FQGNSA. CDR3 loop: CASRYLMNTGELFF. The CDR3 DNA reads TGTGCCAGCAGGTACCTTATGAACACCGGGGAGCTGTTTTTT.

This clonotype has ten or more counts. The chain links TRBV20-1 to TRBJ2-7; tentatively, D is TRBD1 (6 bases). The CDR3 length is 12 residues. CDR1 DFQATT and CDR2 SNEGSKA come from the germline V gene (reference sequence). Trimming left V 5 bases short and J 2 bases short, with 10 bases between. Here the CDR3 reads CSAPDSAYEQYF. CDR3 coding DNA: TGCAGTGCTCCGGACAGTGCCTACGAGCAGTACTTC.

In this sample, this clonotype turned up many times. This chain uses TRBV7-2 with TRBJ2-7, with TRBD1 as a possible D gene (6 bases). The CDR3 loop spans 13 amino acids. In germline, CDR1 is SGHTA, CDR2 FQGNSA. Trimming stripped 1 base from V and 6 bases from J, with 10 bases between. In DNA form, the CDR3 reads TGTGCCAGCAGCTTAGTGGGGGCCTCCGAGCAGTACTTC. It translates to CASSLVGASEQYF.

The chain is built from TRBV20-1 and TRBJ1-2; unclear D gene. Trimming took off 4 bases at V and 3 bases at J, with 6 bases between the two ends. The CDR3 length is 11 residues. Per germline, CDR1 DFQATT and CDR2 SNEGSKA (reference sequence). As DNA, the CDR3 is TGCAGTGCTATTGGGGACTATGGCTACACCTTC. Amino acids: CSAIGDYGYTF.

This clonotype occurred many times. One end of the junction is discordant with germline, which a read error may explain. The chain employs TRBV7-7 and TRBJ2-1; D gene uncertain. Germline CDR1 is SSHAT and CDR2 is FNYEAQ (reference sequence). The CDR3 has 12 amino acids. The CDR3 sequence is CASSLGFGEQFF. The CDR3 bases are TGTGCTAGCAGCTTAGGCTTTGGTGAGCAGTTCTTC.

This clonotype appeared many times. This chain uses TRBV20-1 with TRBJ2-1, with unresolved D. Germline V gene lookup returns CDR1 DFQATT and CDR2 SNEGSKA (reference sequence). Trimming took off 5 bases at V and 2 bases at J, with 10 bases between the two ends. The CDR3 has 13 residues. CDR3 in amino acids: CSAGMPPYNEQFF. Written as DNA, the CDR3 is TGCAGTGCTGGAATGCCTCCCTACAATGAGCAGTTCTTC.

V is TRBV20-1 and J is TRBJ2-3, with D maybe TRBD2 (7 bases). Germline V gene lookup returns CDR1 DFQATT and CDR2 SNEGSKA (reference sequence). Trimming cost V 8 bases and J 4 bases, with 19 bases left between them. This CDR3 is built from 14 residues. In DNA, the CDR3 is TGCAGTCCTGGCCGGGGAGGGGGGTCAGATACGCAGTATTTT. Amino acids: CSPGRGGGSDTQYF.

This clonotype occurred many times. The chain combines TRBV5-6 with TRBJ2-5, with D unclear. The ends were cut back, 1 base at V and 5 bases at J, with 15 bases in the middle. Germline-derived CDR1 and CDR2 are SGHDT and YYEEEE. This CDR3 is 15 amino acids long. CDR3 in amino acids: CASSLLWQAGETQYF. The CDR3 region has the DNA TGTGCCAGCAGCTTGTTGTGGCAGGCCGGGGAGACCCAGTACTTC.

This clonotype has a count of ten or more. The chain uses TRBV6-5 and TRBJ1-5; possible D gene TRBD1, 6 bases. The CDR3 is 14 amino acids. The germline V gene encodes CDR1 MNHEY and CDR2 SVGAGI. Trimming cost V 7 bases and J 4 bases, with 14 bases left between them. The DNA for the CDR3 is TGTGCCAGCAAAAGCGGACAGATAAATCAGCCCCAGCATTTT. Its protein product is CASKSGQINQPQHF.

The V gene is TRBV18, the J gene TRBJ2-5; D call uncertain. Between the trimmed V and J ends, which lost 6 bases and 5 bases, there was a span of 10 bases. The CDR3 covers 12 residues. Germline assignment: CDR1 KGHSH and CDR2 LQKENI. The CDR3 spells CASSRSSETQYF. CDR3 nucleotides: TGTGCCAGCTCCCGCTCTTCGGAGACCCAGTACTTC.

This clonotype has a count of ten or more. The chain is built from TRBV9 and TRBJ2-7; either TRBD1 or TRBD2 may fit D (5 bases each). Trimming left V 4 bases short and J 2 bases short, with 16 bases between. The CDR3 length is 15 residues. Germline lookup yields CDR1 SGDLS and CDR2 YYNGEE. The CDR3 nucleotides are TGTGCCAGCAGCCCCACCGGGACCCCAACCTACGAGCAGTACTTC. This gives the protein CASSPTGTPTYEQYF.

This clonotype was seen a handful of times. Just one base apart from a much larger clone, this may be a read error. The chain combines TRBV10-3 with TRBJ1-5, with D tentatively TRBD1 (6 bases). This CDR3 comprises 14 residues. Germline loops: CDR1 ENHRY, CDR2 SYGVKD. This CDR3 reads CAIWSGRGNQSQHF. CDR3 DNA sequence: TGTGCCATCTGGTCCGGCAGGGGCAATCAGTCCCAGCATTTT.

This sequence joins TRBV18 and TRBJ1-1; 8 nucleotides align to TRBD1. Germline V gives CDR1 KGHSH, CDR2 LQKENI. Trimming took 1 base from V and 1 from J; bases not matched to a gene: 2. The CDR3 has 15 amino acids. In nucleotides, the CDR3 is TGTGCCAGCTCACCACGTCAGGGGGCGAACACTGAAGCTTTCTTT. Translation gives CASSPRQGANTEAFF.

This clonotype was seen a few times. The rearrangement links TRBV5-1 to TRBJ2-7; 9 bases are a match to TRBD1. CDR1 and CDR2 from the germline V gene are SGHRS and YFSETQ. The CDR3 loop spans 15 amino acids. V gave up 2 bases and J gave up 5 bases; unmatched junction bases: 8. In nucleotides, the CDR3 is TGCGCCAGCAGCTTTTGGGACAGGGCGGTTCACGAGCAGTACTTC. This sequence encodes CASSFWDRAVHEQYF.